This T cell receptor (beta chain) was identified during a study of a mutant IDH1 vaccine in newly diagnosed glioma. V was shortened by 5 bases and J by 7 bases, with 15 bases between the two germline ends. The CDR3 has 15 amino acids. Germline-derived CDR1 and CDR2 are MNHEY and SVGAGI. Note on this clone: Its antigen is as yet unknown.

TCRdb's table, derived via immunoSEQ multiplex PCR, lists solely in-frame clones and lacks some. The sample carries tens of thousands of clones, roughly 82% recorded once. Time point given: week 5, during vaccination. A single vaccine dose contained 300 ug of mutant IDH1 20-mer peptide, and topical imiquimod was used with it. Specimen: PBMCs, collected from a glioma patient whose treatment included an IDH1 peptide vaccine. The receptor was derived from a woman aged 18-29 years with glioma. Some clones in this sample may be carry-over from other donors' samples. The V and J genes are TRBV6-5 and TRBJ1-6; no definite D call. CDR3 nucleotides: TGTGCCAGCAGTGTGGGTTATCAGAGCAATTCACCCCTCCACTTT. Translating gives CASSVGYQSNSPLHF.